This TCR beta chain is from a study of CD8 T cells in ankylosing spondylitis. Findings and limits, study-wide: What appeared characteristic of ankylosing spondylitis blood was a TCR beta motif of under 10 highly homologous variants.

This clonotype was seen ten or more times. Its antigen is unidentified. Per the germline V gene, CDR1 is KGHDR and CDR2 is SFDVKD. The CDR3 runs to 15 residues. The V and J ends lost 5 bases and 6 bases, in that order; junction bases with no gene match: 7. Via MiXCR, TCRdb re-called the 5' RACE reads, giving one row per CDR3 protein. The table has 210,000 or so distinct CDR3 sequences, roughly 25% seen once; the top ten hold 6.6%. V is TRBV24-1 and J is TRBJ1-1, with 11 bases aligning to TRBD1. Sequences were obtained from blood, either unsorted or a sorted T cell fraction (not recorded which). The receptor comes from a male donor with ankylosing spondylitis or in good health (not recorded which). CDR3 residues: CATSVTGQGAPEAFF. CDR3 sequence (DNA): TGTGCCACCAGTGTCACCGGACAGGGGGCCCCTGAAGCTTTCTTT.